This T cell receptor beta chain appears in the sequencing data of a study of shared clonotypes between healthy human individuals. Study as a whole: Every donor yielded three CD4 naive, three CD4 memory, two CD8 naive and one CD8 memory plate.

The authors ran the assay at deep level. Per the authors' pipeline: Without quality scores, immunoSEQ junctional reads could not be filtered like full-length reads. Method: immunoSEQ multiplex PCR; TCRdb's copy keeps in-frame clones and lacks some. The DNA was the basis for D and trimming; V, J and clone size are from that table. The sample has more than 1.2 million clones; just under 99% are singletons. The CDR3 runs 13 residues. Germline CDR1 and CDR2: LNHDA and SQIVND (reference sequence). The V end was cut by 1 base, the J end by 10 bases, with 11 bases between. As concerns this clone: Its antigen remains unidentified.

Study results and caveats: As a rule, naive subsets had a larger estimated richness than memory subsets.

This clonotype originated in a young man in good health. The sample was naive CD4+ T cells sorted from blood. As to subset: CD45RA+ positively selected. The genes are TRBV19 and TRBJ2-1; D gene ambiguous. The CDR3 DNA sequence: TGTGCCAGTAGTATAGGCGATTTTGGGGAGCAGTTCTTC. This translates into CASSIGDFGEQFF.